These 18 T cell receptor beta chains were all obtained from the same sample, sequenced in a study of vaccination and CD4 T cells after COVID-19. Treatment meaning: approximately nine-day PBMC culture with coronavirus spike peptide pools or control peptides (ViraFEST assay). The assay that was used to sequence DNA from cultured CD4+ T cells was the Oncomine TCR Beta short-read assay. MiXCR, applied by TCRdb to the PCR reads, yields one record per CDR3 protein. The sample lists around 11,000 distinct CDR3 sequences, about 26% occurring once. These receptors have no known antigen. The sequencing here drew on CD4+ T cells from blood, cultured in vitro, taken after SARS-CoV-2 vaccination. The receptors were sampled from a human donor who had recovered from COVID-19.

CDR3 nucleotides: TGTGGAATTGCGGACAGCCATAGCAATCAGCCCCAGCATTTT. Residues: CGIADSHSNQPQHF. The chain recombines TRBV10-3 with TRBJ1-5, with D perhaps matching TRBD1 (6 bases). The CDR3 contains 14 residues. Germline V gene data show CDR1 as ENHRY and CDR2 as SYGVKD.

The V and J genes are TRBV4-1 and TRBJ2-3, with TRBD2 matching 7 bases. From germline, CDR1 is MGHRA and CDR2 YSYEKL. The CDR3 totals 14 residues. With V trimmed by 6 bases and J by 2 bases, 5 bases remained unmatched. The CDR3 region has the DNA TGCGCCAGCAGATACGGGGGGAACACAGATACGCAGTATTTT. Translating it yields CASRYGGNTDTQYF.

The sample holds a few counts of this clonotype. The genes are TRBV15 and TRBJ1-1; perhaps TRBD1 as D (5 bases). This CDR3 is built from 14 residues. The germline V gene encodes CDR1 LNHNV and CDR2 YYDKDF (reference sequence). V lost 5 bases to trimming and J lost 0 bases, with 10 bases between them. As DNA, the CDR3 is TGTGCCACCAGCGCGTCAGGGATGAACACTGAAGCTTTCTTT. It codes for CATSASGMNTEAFF.

The V and J genes are TRBV6-1 and TRBJ1-3, with 7 nucleotides matching TRBD1. The V segment lost 6 bases and the J segment 1 base; nucleotides outside the gene matches: 3. Germline V gene data show CDR1 as MNHNS and CDR2 as SASEGT. The length of the CDR3 is 14 residues. The CDR3 bases are TGTGCCAGCAGACCACAGGGGTCTGGAAACACCATATATTTT. Amino acids: CASRPQGSGNTIYF.

This clonotype was detected only a few times. The rearrangement links TRBV28 to TRBJ1-1, with 9 nucleotides matching TRBD1. The CDR3 has 16 amino acids. The trim removed 2 bases at V and 5 bases at J, leaving 9 bases unmatched. From germline, CDR1 is MDHEN and CDR2 SYDVKM. The CDR3 sequence is CASSLNRGQGVTEAFF. CDR3 DNA sequence: TGTGCCAGCAGTTTAAACAGGGGGCAGGGTGTAACTGAAGCTTTCTTT.

The genes are TRBV6-1 and TRBJ1-5; 10 positions agree with TRBD1. The CDR3 spans 14 residues. CDR1 is MNHNS, CDR2 SASEGT, per germline. V lost 7 bases to trimming and J lost 4 bases; unmatched junction nucleotides: 4. This chain's CDR3 is CASKDRGLNQPQHF. In DNA, the CDR3 is TGTGCCAGCAAGGACAGGGGGTTAAATCAGCCCCAGCATTTT.

The chain combines TRBV10-3 with TRBJ2-7, with no clear D. The V gene lost 8 bases and the J gene lost 0 bases, with 5 bases spanning the gap. Germline V gene data show CDR1 as ENHRY and CDR2 as SYGVKD. This CDR3 comprises 11 residues. Here the CDR3 reads CAIAYSYEQYF. The CDR3 DNA is TGTGCCATCGCGTACTCCTACGAGCAGTACTTC.

The V gene is TRBV5-6, the J gene TRBJ1-1; D might be TRBD1 (6 bases). CDR3 length: 13 residues. Germline V gene lookup returns CDR1 SGHDT and CDR2 YYEEEE. Trimming stripped 0 bases from V and 3 bases from J, with 6 bases between. CDR3 nucleotide sequence: TGTGCCAGCAGCTTGGACAGGGACACTGAAGCTTTCTTT. It encodes CASSLDRDTEAFF.

This clonotype came up a few times. The CDR3, as DNA: TGTGCCAGCAGTTACGGGGGCCAACAAGCCGTCTATGGCTACACCTTC. As protein: CASSYGGQQAVYGYTF. This chain links TRBV6-5 with TRBJ1-2; D may be TRBD1 (6 bases). CDR1 MNHEY and CDR2 SVGAGI come from the germline V gene. Trimming cost V 2 bases and J 4 bases, with 17 bases left between them. This CDR3 has 16 residues.

The chain combines TRBV12-3 or TRBV12-4 with TRBJ2-7, with 11 bases identical to TRBD2. CDR3 length: 14 amino acids. The V and J ends lost 7 bases and 9 bases, in that order; junction bases with no gene match: 11. This CDR3 is CASTQGASGRWQYF. The CDR3, as DNA: TGTGCCAGCACCCAGGGGGCTAGCGGGAGGTGGCAGTACTTC.

The gene calls are TRBV20-1 and TRBJ2-2, with 7 bases aligning to TRBD1. The CDR3 is made up of 15 amino acids. Losses at the gene ends were 5 bases for V and 4 bases for J; bases not matched to a gene: 10. Germline CDR1 and CDR2: DFQATT and SNEGSKA (reference sequence). The CDR3 region has the DNA TGCAGTGCTCTACGACAGGGAAGGTCCACCGGGGAGCTGTTTTTT. It yields the protein CSALRQGRSTGELFF.

This clonotype was seen only a few times. The V gene is TRBV15, the J gene TRBJ2-7; D might be TRBD1 or TRBD2, each matching 5 bases. V was clipped by 0 bases and J by 0 bases, with 9 bases between them. CDR1 LNHNV and CDR2 YYDKDF come from the germline V gene (reference sequence). The CDR3 spans 15 residues. DNA of the CDR3: TGTGCCACCAGCAGAGAGAGGGGTGACTCCTACGAGCAGTACTTC. As protein: CATSRERGDSYEQYF.

The chain joins TRBV20-1 to TRBJ2-2; 7 bases align to TRBD2. This CDR3 region has 14 residues. CDR1 and CDR2 from the germline V gene are DFQATT and SNEGSKA (reference sequence). Losses at the gene ends were 1 base for V and 7 bases for J; bases not matched to a gene: 6. The CDR3 coding sequence is TGCAGTGCTAGAGGGCGGGAGCTGATCGGGGAGCTGTTTTTT. Translated: CSARGRELIGELFF.

This clonotype was observed a handful of times. J is TRBJ1-1 and V is TRBV28; 9 bases are shared with TRBD1. This CDR3 is built from 16 residues. V shed 8 bases, J shed 1 base, and the junction held 11 bases outside the gene matches. CDR1 and CDR2 (germline): MDHEN, SYDVKM. The CDR3 spells CASVTGGGLANTEAFF. The CDR3 DNA follows: TGTGCCAGCGTAACAGGGGGCGGGCTGGCGAACACTGAAGCTTTCTTT.

This clonotype is termed medium-sized. This rearrangement joins TRBV6-1 to TRBJ2-5; tentatively, D is TRBD1 (5 bases). CDR3 size: 14 residues. V was shortened by 7 bases and J by 7 bases, with 19 bases between the two germline ends. Germline V gives CDR1 MNHNS, CDR2 SASEGT. CDR3 sequence reads: CASTRAGYASTQYF. As DNA, the CDR3 is TGTGCCAGCACCAGGGCCGGGTATGCCTCGACCCAGTACTTC.

This clonotype has a handful of counts. CDR3 coding DNA: TGTGCCAGCAGCTCCGGACGGGCCTACGAGCAGTACTTC. It translates to CASSSGRAYEQYF. The J gene is TRBJ2-7, the V gene TRBV7-9; D remains unclear. From germline, CDR1 is SEHNR and CDR2 FQNEAQ (reference sequence). With 4 bases removed from V and 2 bases from J, the gap between germline ends came to 9 bases. The CDR3 covers 13 residues.

The table lists this clonotype with a count of one. The chain joins TRBV6-1 to TRBJ2-2, with 8 bases aligning to TRBD1. Looked up from germline, CDR1 is MNHNS and CDR2 is SASEGT. The J segment lost 2 bases and the V segment lost 7 bases, leaving 6 bases of the junction unmatched. The CDR3 is 15 residues long. The CDR3 region is CASTHDRGNTGELFF. CDR3 coding DNA: TGTGCCAGCACTCACGACAGGGGCAACACCGGGGAGCTGTTTTTT.

The CDR3 spells CAIRDTRGAGQTEQFF. The CDR3 DNA follows: TGTGCCATCAGGGACACCCGGGGGGCAGGCCAGACTGAGCAGTTCTTC. The chain employs TRBV10-3 and TRBJ2-1; tentatively, D is TRBD2 (7 bases). The CDR3 spans 16 residues. V was shortened by 6 bases and J by 9 bases, with 24 bases between the two germline ends. Per the germline V gene, CDR1 is ENHRY and CDR2 is SYGVKD.